This T cell receptor (beta chain) was found in a study of vaccination and CD4 T cells after COVID-19. Study at large: Each individual in the study obtained two doses of BNT162b2 or mRNA-1273 vaccine.

Turning to this clonotype: Its antigen is unknown.

The V gene's germline CDR1 is SNHLY and CDR2 FYNNEI. V lost 5 bases to trimming and J lost 4 bases, with 26 bases between them. CDR3 length: 18 residues. The treatment: approximately 9-day PBMC culture with coronavirus spike peptide pools or control peptides (ViraFEST assay). One should note that the unexposed donor's CD4+ T cells were collected before the COVID-19 pandemic (2011-2018). The study sequenced cultured CD4+ T cell DNA using the Oncomine TCR Beta short-read assay. In TCRdb, the PCR reads were re-called with MiXCR into one record per CDR3 protein. The table lists roughly 9,000 distinct CDR3 sequences, about half of them singletons.

The V call is TRBV2, the J call TRBJ1-2; D possibly corresponds to TRBD1 (6 bases). Sequenced sample: CD4+ T cells from blood, cultured in vitro. The receptor comes from a human donor in good health. The CDR3 nucleotides are TGTGCCAGCAGTCAGAGAGGGGGTGGGGCAGGGGAGACCTATGGCTACACCTTC. As protein: CASSQRGGGAGETYGYTF.